The T cell receptor beta chain described here comes from a study of T cell responses to AZD1222 COVID-19 vaccine. Looked up from germline, CDR1 is SGHDT and CDR2 is YYEEEE. V lost 3 bases to trimming and J lost 0 bases; unmatched junction nucleotides: 4. The CDR3 extends over 16 amino acids. Sequenced by immunoSEQ multiplex PCR; TCRdb stores in-frame clones only, minus some. The repertoire includes about 120,000 clones, roughly 90% of them detected once, and more than 13% sits in the top ten. The chain joins TRBV5-6 to TRBJ1-1, with 11 bases aligning to TRBD1. This receptor was obtained from an adult in good health. The source was peripheral blood, collected on day 0 of AZD1222 vaccination. The CDR3 bases are TGTGCCAGCAGCTCCGGACAGGGGGCAATGAACACTGAAGCTTTCTTT. Translated, it gives CASSSGQGAMNTEAFF.